The rows below give T cell receptor beta chains drawn from one sample of a study of T cells in Graves' hyperthyroidism and ophthalmopathy. TCRdb redid the calling of the multiplex PCR reads with MiXCR, one entry per CDR3 protein. The table shows around 600,000 distinct CDR3 sequences, with roughly 15% occurring only once. Sequencing used blood. The source of these receptors is a woman aged 50 to 65 with Graves' ophthalmopathy. Each CDR3 is given with its conserved first and last residue. The D gene is left open where the match is weak. Only part of the rows carry a size: once, few, many, or a class if the clone is expanded.

abundance	v_gene	j_gene	d_gene	CDR3nt	CDR3aa
.	TRBV7-2	TRBJ1-1	TRBD1	TGTGCCGGCAGCTTAAGGGACAGTCCCTCTGGGAACACTGAAGCTTTCTTT	CAGSLRDSPSGNTEAFF
many	TRBV28	TRBJ1-2	.	TGTGCCAGCAACTCCGGCGGAACGGGGTATGGCTACACCTTC	CASNSGGTGYGYTF
few	TRBV14	TRBJ2-1	TRBD2	TGTGCCAGCAGCCAAGATTTGGTACTAGCGGGAGGTGAGCAGTTCTTC	CASSQDLVLAGGEQFF
many	TRBV7-2	TRBJ2-3	.	TGTGCCAGCTCATCACTGAGCACAGATACGCAGTATTTT	CASSSLSTDTQYF
.	TRBV12-5	TRBJ2-2	TRBD2	TGTGCTAGTGGTTTTGGTCTGAAGCGGGAGATTTCTTCCGGGGAGCTGTTTTTT	CASGFGLKREISSGELFF
few	TRBV27	TRBJ2-3	.	TGTGCCAGCTGCCGGGACGGTAGCACAGATACGCAGTATTTT	CASCRDGSTDTQYF
.	TRBV9	TRBJ2-1	TRBD2	TGTGCCAGCAGCAACCCGGGACTAGCGGGAGGGGGGGCCTACAATGAGCAGTTCTTC	CASSNPGLAGGGAYNEQFF
few	TRBV27	TRBJ1-6	TRBD1	TGTGCCAGCAGGACAGGGCCCACTAACAATTCACCCCTCCACTTT	CASRTGPTNNSPLHF
many	TRBV3-1	TRBJ1-1	.	TGTGCCAGCAGCCATCTCTTCCAGCGGAGTATGAACACTGAAGCTTTCTTT	CASSHLFQRSMNTEAFF
.	TRBV6-1	TRBJ1-5	.	TGTGCCAGCAGGAAAAACGCCAATCAGCCCCAGCATTTT	CASRKNANQPQHF
many	TRBV29-1	TRBJ2-7	TRBD1	TGCAGCGTGAGGGACAGGGGCTACTCCTACGAGCAGTACTTC	CSVRDRGYSYEQYF
many	TRBV19	TRBJ2-1	.	TGTGCCAGTAGACAGGGCGGCAATGAGCAGTTCTTC	CASRQGGNEQFF
few	TRBV7-3	TRBJ2-2	.	TGTGCCAGCAGTCTTCCGGCGGCGGGGACGGACACCGGGGAGCTGTTTTTT	CASSLPAAGTDTGELFF
few	TRBV14	TRBJ2-2	TRBD2	TGTGCCAGCAGCCAGGACCTAGCGGCCTGGGGGGAGCTGTTTTTT	CASSQDLAAWGELFF
.	TRBV12-3/TRBV12-4	TRBJ2-4	TRBD1	TGTGCCAGCAGTTCCTCGCTTAATACGGGACAGGGTTTTATAAGGGACGGCGCGGACATTCAGTACTTC	CASSSSLNTGQGFIRDGADIQYF
.	TRBV11-2	TRBJ1-1	.	TGTGCCAGCAGCTTCTGGGGGGACACTGAAGCTTTCTTT	CASSFWGDTEAFF
many	TRBV18	TRBJ2-7	.	TGTGCCAGCTCACCTCTCGGGTCCTACGAGCAGTACTTC	CASSPLGSYEQYF
few	TRBV15	TRBJ2-1	.	TGTGCCACCAGCAGAGATGTGGGCAGCTACAATGAGCAGTTCTTC	CATSRDVGSYNEQFF
many	TRBV20-1	TRBJ1-1	.	TGCAGTGCTAGAGATGTGGGGCGGGCCACTGAAGCTTTCTTT	CSARDVGRATEAFF
many	TRBV29-1	TRBJ2-3	.	TGCAGCGTCGGGGGTCTTCAGTCCCCAGATACGCAGTATTTT	CSVGGLQSPDTQYF
many	TRBV15	TRBJ2-5	TRBD2	TGTGCCACCAGCAGAGCGGTGGTAGCGGGAGGGTTTTTCGGAGAGACCCAGTACTTC	CATSRAVVAGGFFGETQYF
many	TRBV9	TRBJ2-1	TRBD2	TGTGCCAGCAGCCCCCGGGGAGGGGGACTAGTCAATGAGCAGTTCTTC	CASSPRGGGLVNEQFF
few	TRBV27	TRBJ2-2	TRBD2	TGTGCCAGCAGTTTCGTCCCGGGACTAGCGGGAGGAAACACCGGGGAGCTGTTTTTT	CASSFVPGLAGGNTGELFF
many	TRBV28	TRBJ2-7	.	TGTGCCAGCAGTTCGGTGACAAGCCCCCCCTACGAGCAGTACTTC	CASSSVTSPPYEQYF
.	TRBV5-5	TRBJ1-3	.	TGTGCCAGCAGCTTGGCCTCAGGAATCTCTGGAAACACCATATATTTT	CASSLASGISGNTIYF
few	TRBV4-3	TRBJ2-1	TRBD1	TGCGCCAGCAGCCAAGAGGTTGACAGGGTAAATGAGCAGTTCTTC	CASSQEVDRVNEQFF
once	TRBV5-4	TRBJ1-1	.	TGTGCCAGCAGCTTGGGGGCGGGGGCGAACACTGAAGCTTTCTTT	CASSLGAGANTEAFF
.	TRBV19	TRBJ2-3	.	TGTGCCAGTAGTATGCCGGGGAGAGGCACAGATACGCAGTATTTT	CASSMPGRGTDTQYF
.	TRBV9	TRBJ2-7	TRBD2	TGTGCCAGCAGCGTAGCTTTCGCTAGCGGGAGTAATCGTGAGCAGTACTTC	CASSVAFASGSNREQYF
many	TRBV5-1	TRBJ2-4	TRBD1	TGCGCCAGCAGCGGGGACAGCCGAAAAAACATTCAGTACTTC	CASSGDSRKNIQYF
few	TRBV6-2/TRBV6-3	TRBJ2-3	.	TGTGCCAGCAGTTACCTTGGGCGCACAGATACGCAGTATTTT	CASSYLGRTDTQYF
few	TRBV7-8	TRBJ2-7	TRBD2	TGTGCCAGCAGCCCACGGGGGAGGGCCAACGAGCAGTACTTC	CASSPRGRANEQYF
many	TRBV12-3/TRBV12-4	TRBJ1-5	.	TGTGCCAGCAGACAGGGCCCCAATCAGCCCCAGCATTTT	CASRQGPNQPQHF
.	TRBV28	TRBJ2-2	.	TGTGCCAGCAGTTTACGGGACCAGGTGGCCGGGGAGCTGTTTTTT	CASSLRDQVAGELFF
few	TRBV4-1	TRBJ1-1	TRBD1	TGCGCCAGCAGCCTGGGACAGATGATGAACACTGAAGCTTTCTTT	CASSLGQMMNTEAFF
many	TRBV29-1	TRBJ2-1	TRBD1	TGCAGCGTTGGCCCTGACAGGGAAAATGAGCAGTTCTTC	CSVGPDRENEQFF
many	TRBV5-1	TRBJ2-1	TRBD2	TGCGCCAGCAGCATTACTAGCGGAGTTTACAATGAGCAGTTCTTC	CASSITSGVYNEQFF
many	TRBV28	TRBJ2-2	.	TGTGCCACCACCCCACACGGGGGTGTGGACACCGGGGAGCTGTTTTTT	CATTPHGGVDTGELFF
many	TRBV19	TRBJ1-1	TRBD1	TGTGCCAGTAGTATGACAGGGGTGACGAACACTGAAGCTTTCTTT	CASSMTGVTNTEAFF
many	TRBV30	TRBJ2-2	.	TGTGCCTGTTTGTACGGGGAGCTGTTTTTT	CACLYGELFF
.	TRBV28	TRBJ2-4	TRBD1	TGTGCCTCCCACAAACAGGGGAGTGTGGACATTCAGTACTTC	CASHKQGSVDIQYF
.	TRBV6-2/TRBV6-3	TRBJ2-2	TRBD2	TGTGCCAGCAGTTACTCTCTAGCGGGAGGTAACACCGGGGAGCTGTTTTTT	CASSYSLAGGNTGELFF
once	TRBV7-7	TRBJ2-7	.	TGTGCTAGCAGCTTAGAAGCCTACAATGAGCAGTACTTC	CASSLEAYNEQYF
many	TRBV5-1	TRBJ1-1	.	TGCGCCAGCAGCTTGACCTCGCAGAACACTGAAGCTTTCTTT	CASSLTSQNTEAFF
.	TRBV12-3/TRBV12-4	TRBJ2-1	.	TGTGCCAGCCGGTGGGGAGCGCAATACAATGAGCAGTTCTTC	CASRWGAQYNEQFF
few	TRBV4-3	TRBJ1-4	.	TGCGCCAGCAGCCGGTGGTCTGATGAAAAACTGTTTTTT	CASSRWSDEKLFF
.	TRBV15	TRBJ2-1	TRBD2	TGTGCCACCAGCAGAGGGGAGGGCTTGCGCTCCTACAATGAGCAGTTCTTC	CATSRGEGLRSYNEQFF
many	TRBV20-1	TRBJ2-3	TRBD2	TGCAGTGCGTACCTACGGAGCGGGAGCCCAGATACGCAGTATTTT	CSAYLRSGSPDTQYF
many	TRBV20-1	TRBJ1-5	TRBD1	TGCAGTGCTAGGGTCGGACAGGGCGGTCAGCCCCAGCATTTT	CSARVGQGGQPQHF
.	TRBV28	TRBJ2-6	.	TGTGCCAGCAGTGAGGCAGGGTTCGGGGCCAACGTCCTGACTTTC	CASSEAGFGANVLTF
many	TRBV7-2	TRBJ1-1	TRBD1	TGTGCCAGCAGCCGCGGACAGGGTTCGGGCACTGAAGCTTTCTTT	CASSRGQGSGTEAFF
.	TRBV7-9	TRBJ1-3	.	TGTGCCAGCAGCTTAGGAGTTATCGCCGGAAACACCATATATTTT	CASSLGVIAGNTIYF
many	TRBV5-6	TRBJ1-1	.	TGTGCCAGCAGCGTCAGGGGTGTTGGGTACACTGAAGCTTTCTTT	CASSVRGVGYTEAFF
few	TRBV13	TRBJ2-3	TRBD1	TGTGCCAGCAGCTTAAGATTTACAGGGGGCACAGATACGCAGTATTTT	CASSLRFTGGTDTQYF
many	TRBV5-1	TRBJ1-6	.	TGCGCCAGCAGCTTGCAGAGGAATAATTCACCCCTCCACTTT	CASSLQRNNSPLHF
.	TRBV5-1	TRBJ2-1	.	TGCGCCAGCACCTTGGCGGGAGAGCAGTTCTTC	CASTLAGEQFF
many	TRBV27	TRBJ2-1	.	TGTGCCAGCAGTTTACTGTCCGGGACCGCCCCGGCAAATGAGCAGTTCTTC	CASSLLSGTAPANEQFF
many	TRBV27	TRBJ2-7	.	TGTGCCAGCAGCGGGACATGGGATACCTACGAGCAGTACTTC	CASSGTWDTYEQYF
few	TRBV5-1	TRBJ2-1	.	TGCGCCAGCAGACAGGGTTCGGCCAATGAGCAGTTCTTC	CASRQGSANEQFF
.	TRBV29-1	TRBJ2-5	TRBD1	TGCAGCGTTGAAGGCTTCGCCAGGGGGCAAGAGACCCAGTACTTC	CSVEGFARGQETQYF